These 18 T cell receptor beta chains were sequenced from one sample in a study of PD-1 blockade in classical Hodgkin lymphoma. The assay was immunoSEQ multiplex PCR, and TCRdb's table has in-frame clones only and misses some. The profile shows about 44,000 clones, roughly two thirds of them singletons. The time point: cycle 4 day 1 (C4D1), after more than five weeks of nivolumab. Each and every patient relapsed after autologous stem cell transplantation, and patients got differing brentuximab vedotin exposure. The material was peripheral blood mononuclear cells (PBMCs), obtained before the fourth cycle of nivolumab. The receptors derive from a human donor with classical Hodgkin lymphoma.

This clone was counted between two and nine times. The chain links TRBV12-5 to TRBJ2-3; 8 nucleotides line up with TRBD2. With 0 bases clipped from V and 3 bases from J, the junction kept 11 bases outside the gene matches. Per germline, CDR1 LGHNT and CDR2 FRNRAP. The CDR3 totals 18 residues. The CDR3 region is CASGLVVAGYGKTDTQYF. CDR3 DNA: TGTGCTAGTGGTTTGGTGGTAGCGGGATACGGTAAAACAGATACGCAGTATTTT.

J is TRBJ2-1 and V is TRBV28, with D possibly called TRBD1 or TRBD2 (5 bases each). Germline V gene sequence: CDR1 MDHEN, CDR2 SYDVKM. The V end lost 3 bases, the J end lost 10 bases, and 25 bases lay between the germline ends. The CDR3 runs 17 residues. CDR3 residues: CASSFGEGTFRDDEQFF. DNA for the CDR3: TGTGCCAGCAGTTTCGGCGAGGGGACCTTTCGTGATGACGAGCAGTTCTTC.

This clone was seen a few times. The gene calls are TRBV7-9 and TRBJ2-3; a weak D match, TRBD2 (5 bases). Germline loops: CDR1 SEHNR, CDR2 FQNEAQ (reference sequence). The V end lost 7 bases, the J end lost 7 bases, and 15 bases lay between the germline ends. The CDR3 is 13 amino acids. As DNA, the CDR3 is TGTGCCAGCACGAGGGAGTCGAGTCATACGCAGTATTTT. Translated, it gives CASTRESSHTQYF.

The chain uses TRBV7-2 and TRBJ1-1; D not certain. CDR1 and CDR2 (germline): SGHTA, FQGNSA. V lost 5 bases and J lost 4, with 11 bases in between. CDR3 length: 13 amino acids. This chain's CDR3 is CASSPALFTEAFF. The CDR3 nucleotides are TGTGCCAGCAGCCCCGCCCTCTTCACTGAAGCTTTCTTT.

The chain has TRBV6-5 and TRBJ2-4; 7 nucleotides line up with TRBD2. CDR3 length: 15 residues. CDR1 is MNHEY and CDR2 is SVGAGI in the germline V gene. J was trimmed by 1 base and V by 8 bases; bases with no gene match: 8. The CDR3 loop reads CASRAGGIAKNIQYF. CDR3 DNA: TGTGCCAGCCGCGCCGGGGGGATTGCCAAAAACATTCAGTACTTC.

The rearrangement uses TRBV4-2 and TRBJ1-1; D is ambiguous. The ends were cut back, 0 bases at V and 0 bases at J, with 11 bases in the middle. There are 16 residues in the CDR3. Germline V lookup: CDR1 LGHNA, CDR2 YNFKEQ. The DNA of the CDR3 is TGTGCCAGCAGCCAAGATTTGGCAGTAATGAACACTGAAGCTTTCTTT. Its protein product is CASSQDLAVMNTEAFF.

This clone is a singleton in its sample. V and J are TRBV7-9 and TRBJ2-7, with 9 bases lining up with TRBD2. Germline CDR1 reads SEHNR; CDR2 reads FQNEAQ (reference sequence). The CDR3 consists of 15 residues. After removal of 5 bases from V and 3 bases from J, the junction contained 8 bases not matched to a gene. CDR3 nucleotides: TGTGCCAGCAGCGAGCGGGAGGAAGGGGACTACGAGCAGTACTTC. It is translated as CASSEREEGDYEQYF.

This sequence joins TRBV6-5 and TRBJ1-1, with D possibly matching TRBD1 (6 bases). V dropped 5 bases and J dropped 12 bases, with 22 bases sitting between them. The CDR3 is 14 residues long. Germline V lookup: CDR1 MNHEY, CDR2 SVGAGI. The CDR3 region has the DNA TGTGCCAGCAGTATACAACCGGACAGTCCGAAATCTTTCTTT. Translated, it gives CASSIQPDSPKSFF.

The chain couples TRBV7-2 to TRBJ2-7; 10 bases fit TRBD2. V lost 1 base, J lost 4 bases, and 7 bases stayed unmatched. The CDR3 loop spans 16 amino acids. Germline assignment: CDR1 SGHTA and CDR2 FQGNSA. Here the CDR3 reads CASSLVALAGSYEQYF. The CDR3 DNA is TGTGCCAGCAGCTTAGTGGCACTAGCGGGATCGTACGAGCAGTACTTC.

This clone has a single count. This sequence joins TRBV5-1 and TRBJ2-4, with TRBD1 matching over 11 bases. The CDR3 sequence is 15 residues long. Germline-derived CDR1 and CDR2 are SGHRS and YFSETQ. With V trimmed by 5 bases and J by 8 bases, 9 bases remained unmatched. In nucleotides, the CDR3 is TGCGCCAGCAGTCCGGACAGGGGGCCAATCGACATTCAGTACTTC. As protein: CASSPDRGPIDIQYF.

The J gene is TRBJ2-3, the V gene TRBV6-5; D unresolved. V lost 6 bases and J lost 9, with 13 bases in between. The CDR3 extends over 12 amino acids. Germline lookup yields CDR1 MNHEY and CDR2 SVGAGI. The CDR3 spells CASRAPGGTQYF. The CDR3 nucleotides read TGTGCCAGCAGGGCCCCCGGTGGGACGCAGTATTTT.

The rearrangement uses TRBV11-1 and TRBJ2-3, with D uncertain. The CDR3 is made up of 14 amino acids. From germline, CDR1 is SGHAT and CDR2 FQDESV (reference sequence). Trimming left V 0 bases short and J 3 bases short, with 7 bases between. The CDR3 DNA follows: TGTGCCAGCAGCTTAGCGAAAGCAACAGATACGCAGTATTTT. Its translation is CASSLAKATDTQYF.

V gene TRBV7-2 combines with J gene TRBJ1-1; tentatively, D is TRBD1 (5 bases). Trimming left V 5 bases short and J 5 bases short, with 9 bases between. This CDR3 has 12 amino acids. The germline V gene has CDR1 SGHTA and CDR2 FQGNSA. CDR3 sequence (DNA): TGTGCCAGCAGCCGAGGGGCAACTGAAGCTTTCTTT. Translated: CASSRGATEAFF.

CDR3 amino acids: CASSPSGFDNSPLHF. DNA for the CDR3: TGTGCCAGCAGCCCCTCCGGATTCGATAATTCACCCCTCCACTTT. The J gene is TRBJ1-6, the V gene TRBV28; D remains unclear. The CDR3 runs 15 residues. CDR1 and CDR2 from the germline V gene are MDHEN and SYDVKM. The V end was cut by 6 bases, the J end by 5 bases, with 14 bases between.

The chain joins TRBV19 to TRBJ1-5, with D maybe TRBD1 (5 bases). V gave up 4 bases and J gave up 1 base, with 14 bases separating them. Germline V lookup: CDR1 LNHDA, CDR2 SQIVND (reference sequence). The CDR3 contains 16 residues. CDR3 nucleotides: TGTGCCAGTAGTACAGAGGACATATCGAGCAATCAGCCCCAGCATTTT. Its translation: CASSTEDISSNQPQHF.

The chain is built from TRBV5-1 and TRBJ2-3; 13 positions match TRBD2. Unmatched junction bases numbered 5, after V lost 4 bases and J lost 3 bases. The CDR3 contains 16 residues. Germline V gene sequence: CDR1 SGHRS, CDR2 YFSETQ. The CDR3 is CASSPPLAGGTDTQYF. In nucleotides, the CDR3 is TGCGCCAGCAGCCCACCACTAGCGGGGGGGACAGATACGCAGTATTTT.

This clone was found many times. The chain combines TRBV4-2 with TRBJ2-3; tentative D call: TRBD2 (5 bases). V was trimmed by 4 bases and J by 2 bases, leaving 16 bases between them. CDR3 length: 16 residues. The germline gives CDR1 LGHNA, CDR2 YNFKEQ. In DNA, the CDR3 is TGTGCCAGCAGCCCTCATCGGAGCGGAACCACAGATACGCAGTATTTT. Translating it yields CASSPHRSGTTDTQYF.

V usage is TRBV5-1 and J usage is TRBJ2-3, with 8 bases aligning to TRBD2. The CDR3 is 16 residues long. In germline, CDR1 is SGHRS, CDR2 YFSETQ. Trimming took 2 bases from V and 8 from J; bases not matched to a gene: 13. CDR3 sequence: CASSFQAGALGGTQYF. CDR3 nucleotides: TGCGCCAGCAGCTTTCAAGCGGGGGCCCTCGGTGGTACGCAGTATTTT.